A single sample is the source of the 17 T cell receptor beta chains below, sequenced in a study of Graves' ophthalmopathy and Graves' hyperthyroidism (dated 2018 in TCRdb). The instrument was an Illumina HiSeq 2000. TCR beta CDR3 regions were amplified from RNA transcripts for repertoire sequencing. The first round was an RT-PCR using HTBI primers with the Qiagen OneStep RT-PCR kit, and this first round was followed by a second-round multiplex PCR, then size selection and purification. The raw public reads went through TCRdb reprocessing: fastp at Q25, MiXCR clone calling, in-frame beta chains kept. Here each entry gathers all rows of one CDR3 protein and keeps the most common genes and DNA. The sample table shows around 520,000 distinct CDR3 sequences, and about two fifths are seen once. The leading ten clones occupy over 3.5% of the sample. The sequenced material came from peripheral blood or thyroid tissue (not recorded which). These receptors were collected from an adult man with Graves' hyperthyroidism.

This clonotype was counted at least ten times. The chain has TRBV6-5 and TRBJ1-1; D is undetermined. Trimming cost V 6 bases and J 6 bases, with 17 bases left between them. This CDR3 contains 14 residues. The germline V gene encodes CDR1 MNHEY and CDR2 SVGAGI. CDR3 nucleotides: TGTGCCAGCAGCGGGTCCACACCCCGCGCTGAAGCTTTCTTT. Protein sequence: CASSGSTPRAEAFF.

This clonotype was observed at least ten times. The CDR3 protein is CASSFLKGDQPQHF. As DNA, the CDR3 is TGTGCCAGCAGTTTCTTAAAGGGGGATCAGCCCCAGCATTTT. This rearrangement joins TRBV27 to TRBJ1-5; the D gene is possibly TRBD1 (6 bases). The CDR3 consists of 14 residues. Germline lookup yields CDR1 MNHEY and CDR2 SMNVEV (reference sequence). With 3 bases removed from V and 5 bases from J, the gap between germline ends came to 11 bases.

This clonotype was picked up many times. The V call is TRBV7-6, the J call TRBJ2-7, with D possibly being TRBD2 (7 bases). The CDR3 loop spans 16 amino acids. The ends were cut back, 3 bases at V and 6 bases at J, with 21 bases in the middle. Germline V lookup: CDR1 SGHVS, CDR2 FNYEAQ. CDR3 protein: CASSLASRGGLGEQYF. The CDR3, as DNA: TGTGCCAGCAGCTTGGCGTCCCGCGGGGGCCTTGGCGAGCAGTACTTC.

A few counts support this clonotype. The chain has TRBV9 and TRBJ2-7; 12 bases align to TRBD1. Germline CDR1 is SGDLS and CDR2 is YYNGEE. CDR3 length: 16 residues. V lost 0 bases to trimming and J lost 4 bases; unmatched junction nucleotides: 5. The CDR3 here is CASSVGGGQGAYEQYF. DNA of the CDR3: TGTGCCAGCAGCGTAGGAGGGGGACAGGGGGCTTACGAGCAGTACTTC.

V is TRBV2 and J is TRBJ2-6, with D perhaps matching TRBD2 (5 bases). Germline values: CDR1 SNHLY, CDR2 FYNNEI. The V end lost 1 base, the J end lost 7 bases, and 8 bases lay between the germline ends. The CDR3 has 14 amino acids. The CDR3 DNA reads as TGTGCCAGCAGTGAAGTACGGGGTGCCAACGTCCTGACTTTC. Its translation is CASSEVRGANVLTF.

This clonotype was recorded many times. The chain is built from TRBV13 and TRBJ1-5; the D gene is possibly TRBD1 (5 bases). There are 15 residues in the CDR3. Trimming cost V 2 bases and J 6 bases, with 14 bases left between them. Germline V CDR1 and CDR2: PRHDT, FYEKMQ (reference sequence). CDR3 sequence reads: CASSLSTGVGQPQHF. The CDR3 DNA reads TGTGCCAGCAGCTTATCCACAGGCGTAGGTCAGCCCCAGCATTTT.

About this clonotype itself: A much larger clone lies a single base off, so this may be a read error. The chain couples TRBV29-1 to TRBJ2-7, with D tentatively TRBD2 (6 bases). The ends were cut back, 7 bases at V and 0 bases at J, with 25 bases in the middle. The CDR3 is made up of 17 amino acids. Germline assignment: CDR1 SQVTM and CDR2 ANQGSEA. This CDR3 reads CSAEALVGGRSSYEQYF. CDR3 nucleotides: TGCAGCGCCGAGGCACTAGTGGGGGGTAGGAGCTCCTACGAGCAGTACTTC.

This chain joins TRBV2 and TRBJ1-1; D ambiguous. Per the germline V gene, CDR1 is SNHLY and CDR2 is FYNNEI. V lost 0 bases to trimming and J lost 4 bases, with 12 bases between them. The CDR3 consists of 15 residues. CDR3 sequence: CASSEAVTRGTEAFF. Written as DNA, the CDR3 is TGTGCCAGCAGTGAAGCCGTCACCCGGGGCACTGAAGCTTTCTTT.

V is TRBV6-5 and J is TRBJ1-5; weak D call: TRBD1 (5 bases). This CDR3 is built from 16 residues. Trimming pared 0 bases from V and 3 bases from J, leaving 12 bases between. Germline CDR1 is MNHEY and CDR2 is SVGAGI. The CDR3 nucleotides are TGTGCCAGCAGTTACTCCGGGGAGGGGAACAATCAGCCCCAGCATTTT. The encoded protein is CASSYSGEGNNQPQHF.

This chain joins TRBV12-5 and TRBJ2-5, with D unresolved. This CDR3 has 14 amino acids. V lost 0 bases and J 3 bases, leaving 8 bases between the germline ends. Germline V gene sequence: CDR1 LGHNT, CDR2 FRNRAP. This chain's CDR3 is CASGLVPLEETQYF. Here the CDR3 DNA reads TGTGCTAGTGGTTTGGTACCCTTAGAAGAGACCCAGTACTTC.

V and J are TRBV20-1 and TRBJ2-5, with a tentative D call TRBD1 (7 bases). CDR1 DFQATT and CDR2 SNEGSKA come from the germline V gene (reference sequence). The CDR3 spans 15 residues. Trimming removed 3 bases from V and 5 bases from J, with 19 bases in between. This CDR3 is CSASIGGTASETQYF. In DNA form, the CDR3 reads TGCAGTGCTAGTATAGGAGGGACAGCCTCGGAGACCCAGTACTTC.

This chain links TRBV5-1 with TRBJ2-2, with 7 positions matching TRBD1. CDR3 length: 15 amino acids. Germline V gene sequence: CDR1 SGHRS, CDR2 YFSETQ. V shed 2 bases and J 1 base; nucleotides not matched to a gene: 2. The CDR3 nucleotides read TGCGCCAGCAGCTTTGCAGGGGGGAACACCGGGGAGCTGTTTTTT. It encodes CASSFAGGNTGELFF.

The chain joins TRBV29-1 to TRBJ2-7; 15 bases line up with TRBD2. The V and J ends lost 4 bases and 6 bases, in that order; junction bases with no gene match: 10. CDR1 is SQVTM and CDR2 is ANQGSEA in the germline V gene. The CDR3 is 16 residues long. Here the CDR3 reads CSVAWTSGRASGEQYF. The CDR3 nucleotides are TGCAGCGTTGCTTGGACTAGCGGGAGGGCCTCGGGCGAGCAGTACTTC.

Points on this clonotype: This may be a read error: a much more frequent sequence differs by one nucleotide. The rearrangement uses TRBV6-5 and TRBJ1-5; D possibly corresponds to TRBD1 (6 bases). Looked up from germline, CDR1 is MNHEY and CDR2 is SVGAGI. Trimming shortened V by 2 bases and J by 5 bases, and 10 bases separated the two germline ends. The CDR3 totals 14 residues. The CDR3 DNA reads as TGTGCCAGCAGTTACCCTCCAGGGGATCAGCCCCAGCATTTT. It encodes CASSYPPGDQPQHF.

The CDR3 coding sequence is TGTGCCACCAGTGATTGGGGGACTAGAAATGAGCAGTTCTTC. Protein: CATSDWGTRNEQFF. J is TRBJ2-1 and V is TRBV24-1, with 8 bases lining up with TRBD2. Germline assignment: CDR1 KGHDR and CDR2 SFDVKD. The CDR3 sequence is 14 residues long. After removal of 2 bases from V and 7 bases from J, the junction contained 3 bases not matched to a gene.

This clonotype was observed once. A junction end diverges from the germline sequence, so it may reflect a read error. The chain is built from TRBV7-8 and TRBJ1-4, with no clear D. The germline CDR1 and CDR2 sequences are SGHVS and FQNEAQ. This CDR3 region has 15 residues. As DNA, the CDR3 is TGTGCCAGCAGCTTAGCGTCAGACTATAATGAAAAGCTGTTTTTT. Its protein is CASSLASDYNEKLFF.

J is TRBJ1-1 and V is TRBV19; 8 nucleotides agree with TRBD1. The length of the CDR3 is 13 residues. The V and J ends lost 3 bases and 5 bases, in that order; junction bases with no gene match: 2. The germline V gene encodes CDR1 LNHDA and CDR2 SQIVND (reference sequence). The CDR3 sequence is CASSIRTGTEAFF. In nucleotides, the CDR3 is TGTGCCAGTAGTATCCGGACAGGGACTGAAGCTTTCTTT.